Presented here are 30 T cell receptor beta chains from one specimen sequenced in a study of cytomegalovirus exposure and HLA in healthy donors. PCR primers comprised 60 Vbeta and 13 Jbeta primers. Some clones are missing from TCRdb's copy, which holds only in-frame ones; the method was immunoSEQ multiplex PCR. The sample carries 200,000 to 250,000 clones, about four fifths recorded once. Sequenced: PBMCs. These receptors all come from a middle-aged woman in good health and CMV-seropositive.

The gene calls are TRBV25-1 and TRBJ2-7, with D perhaps TRBD2 (5 bases). Germline CDR1 and CDR2: MGHDK and SYGVNS. The CDR3 sequence is 14 residues long. Deletions cut 6 bases from V and 1 base from J, with 13 bases between. Written as DNA, the CDR3 is TGTGCCAGCAGCAAAAAGGACTGGTCCTACGAGCAGTACTTC. Translation: CASSKKDWSYEQYF.

The V and J genes are TRBV7-2 and TRBJ2-3; 8 bases match TRBD2. The V gene's germline CDR1 is SGHTA and CDR2 FQGNSA. The CDR3 runs to 16 residues. The trim removed 2 bases at V and 2 bases at J, leaving 6 bases unmatched. The CDR3 loop reads CASSLTAGVITDTQYF. CDR3 bases: TGTGCCAGCAGCTTAACAGCGGGGGTGATCACAGATACGCAGTATTTT.

This clone was observed a few times. The chain is built from TRBV30 and TRBJ2-7; TRBD2 might be the D (5 bases). Germline CDR1 and CDR2: GTSNPN and SVGIG (reference sequence). The length of the CDR3 is 13 residues. Trimming took off 4 bases at V and 5 bases at J, with 15 bases between the two ends. The chain's CDR3 is CAWKMSRVHEQYF. The CDR3 DNA reads as TGTGCCTGGAAGATGTCGAGGGTACACGAGCAGTACTTC.

V is TRBV4-3 and J is TRBJ2-3, with 13 bases aligning to TRBD2. The germline V gene encodes CDR1 LGHNA and CDR2 YSLEER. V dropped 0 bases and J dropped 4; count of bases not matched to a gene: 1. The CDR3 spans 16 residues. CDR3 residues: CASSQETSGGADTQYF. For the CDR3, the DNA is TGCGCCAGCAGCCAAGAAACTAGCGGGGGGGCAGATACGCAGTATTTT.

In its sample, this clone was seen once. V usage is TRBV5-4 and J usage is TRBJ2-1; D uncertain. The CDR3 extends over 14 amino acids. Trimming took off 1 base at V and 6 bases at J, with 11 bases between the two ends. CDR1 is SGHNT, CDR2 YYREEE, per germline (reference sequence). In DNA form, the CDR3 reads TGTGCCAGCAGCTTGAGTTCTAGTGGCAATGAGCAGTTCTTC. This gives the protein CASSLSSSGNEQFF.

V usage is TRBV6-6 and J usage is TRBJ1-2; unclear D gene. The V gene lost 6 bases and the J gene lost 2 bases, with 13 bases spanning the gap. This CDR3 region has 14 residues. Germline V gene data show CDR1 as MNHNY and CDR2 as SVGAGI (reference sequence). The CDR3 coding sequence is TGTGCCAGCAGAGTGGCAATCCAGAACTATGGCTACACCTTC. It specifies CASRVAIQNYGYTF.

The rearrangement uses TRBV28 and TRBJ2-5; 9 bases are shared with TRBD1. Germline-derived CDR1 and CDR2 are MDHEN and SYDVKM. V shed 7 bases and J 5 bases; nucleotides not matched to a gene: 17. CDR3 length: 17 residues. DNA of the CDR3: TGTGCCAGCACCCACGGATGGCACAGGGGGCGAGGGGAGACCCAGTACTTC. It translates to CASTHGWHRGRGETQYF.

V gene TRBV7-2 combines with J gene TRBJ2-3, with TRBD2 identical over 14 bases. Trimming removed 1 base from V and 1 base from J; junction bases left unmatched: 7. CDR3 length: 19 amino acids. From germline, CDR1 is SGHTA and CDR2 FQGNSA. The CDR3 coding sequence is TGTGCCAGCAGCTTAGAAAGGACTAGCGGGAGGTGGGGCACAGATACGCAGTATTTT. It translates to CASSLERTSGRWGTDTQYF.

The rearrangement joins TRBV14 to TRBJ2-7, with 10 bases lining up with TRBD1. V shed 4 bases, J shed 3 bases, and the junction held 3 bases outside the gene matches. The CDR3 is made up of 14 amino acids. In germline, CDR1 is SGHDN, CDR2 FVKESK. CDR3 DNA: TGTGCCAGCAGCCCGACAGGGGGCAACTACGAGCAGTACTTC. Translated: CASSPTGGNYEQYF.

CDR3: CASSDIAENRDNEQFF. The CDR3, as DNA: TGTGCCAGCAGTGACATCGCAGAAAACCGGGACAATGAGCAGTTCTTC. This rearrangement joins TRBV2 to TRBJ2-1; unclear D gene. This CDR3 is built from 16 residues. Per the germline V gene, CDR1 is SNHLY and CDR2 is FYNNEI. V was shortened by 3 bases and J by 5 bases, with 17 bases between the two germline ends. The full variable domain, with the rest looked up from reference TRBV2 and TRBJ2-1, is EPEVTQTPSHQVTQMGQEVILRCVPISNHLYFYWYRQILGQKVEFLVSFYNNEISEKSEIFDDQFSVERPDGSNFTLKIRSTKLEDSAMYFCASSDIAENRDNEQFFGPGTRLTVL.

The gene calls are TRBV5-6 and TRBJ2-4; 12 bases fit TRBD2. With V trimmed by 3 bases and J by 9 bases, 7 bases remained unmatched. CDR1 SGHDT and CDR2 YYEEEE come from the germline V gene. The CDR3 runs 15 residues. CDR3 sequence reads: CASSYLAGGRIIQYF. The CDR3 DNA follows: TGTGCCAGCAGCTACCTAGCGGGGGGGCGTATCATTCAGTACTTC.

This clone was found a few times. V usage is TRBV9 and J usage is TRBJ2-1, with D unresolved. Deletions cut 1 base from V and 7 bases from J, with 6 bases between. Germline V lookup: CDR1 SGDLS, CDR2 YYNGEE. CDR3 size: 12 residues. CDR3: CASSVSGNEQFF. CDR3 in DNA: TGTGCCAGCAGCGTATCCGGGAATGAGCAGTTCTTC.

This chain uses TRBV7-9 with TRBJ2-2; maybe TRBD1 (6 bases). Per germline, CDR1 SEHNR and CDR2 FQNEAQ (reference sequence). The V end was cut by 5 bases, the J end by 5 bases, with 9 bases between. This CDR3 is built from 13 residues. The CDR3 nucleotides read TGTGCCAGCAGCACAGGGTTTACCGGGGAGCTGTTTTTT. Residues: CASSTGFTGELFF.

This chain joins TRBV6-6 and TRBJ1-2; D unresolved. This CDR3 has 16 amino acids. CDR1 is MNHNY and CDR2 is SVGAGI in the germline V gene (reference sequence). V was cut by 5 bases and J by 6 bases, with 22 bases left in between. DNA of the CDR3: TGTGCCAGCAGTGGCCCCATCCGGGGAGATGGTGATGGCTACACCTTC. Its protein product is CASSGPIRGDGDGYTF.

The gene calls are TRBV29-1 and TRBJ2-5; TRBD1 matches at 11 bases. This CDR3 has 12 amino acids. The germline gives CDR1 SQVTM, CDR2 ANQGSEA. With V trimmed by 4 bases and J by 7 bases, 2 bases remained unmatched. CDR3 sequence reads: CSVVGTGGTQYF. In DNA, the CDR3 is TGCAGCGTTGTGGGGACAGGGGGGACCCAGTACTTC.

The chain employs TRBV28 and TRBJ2-3; TRBD2 agrees at 8 bases. The J segment lost 3 bases and the V segment lost 2 bases, leaving 1 base of the junction unmatched. The V gene's germline CDR1 is MDHEN and CDR2 SYDVKM. CDR3 length: 14 amino acids. CDR3: CASSLPSGTDTQYF. CDR3 nucleotide sequence: TGTGCCAGCAGTTTACCTAGCGGGACAGATACGCAGTATTTT.

J is TRBJ2-7 and V is TRBV4-3; D may be TRBD2 (5 bases). CDR3 size: 14 residues. Germline CDR1 reads LGHNA; CDR2 reads YSLEER. V was pared by 0 bases and J by 1 base, with 7 bases between. CDR3 nucleotides: TGCGCCAGCAGCCAAGATGGGAGTTCCTACGAGCAGTACTTC. Translating it yields CASSQDGSSYEQYF.

The V call is TRBV9, the J call TRBJ2-1, with D hard to call. The CDR3 covers 15 residues. The germline gives CDR1 SGDLS, CDR2 YYNGEE. Deletions cut 4 bases from V and 2 bases from J, with 13 bases between. DNA of the CDR3: TGTGCCAGCAGCCTAAGTCCCTCGACCTACAATGAGCAGTTCTTC. Translation: CASSLSPSTYNEQFF.

The chain employs TRBV9 and TRBJ2-1; 7 nucleotides line up with TRBD2. The CDR3 loop spans 15 amino acids. Trimming cost V 0 bases and J 6 bases; bases outside gene matches: 6. From germline, CDR1 is SGDLS and CDR2 YYNGEE. The CDR3 loop reads CASSVASREGNEQFF. DNA for the CDR3: TGTGCCAGCAGCGTAGCCTCGAGGGAGGGCAATGAGCAGTTCTTC.

This chain connects TRBV4-1 to TRBJ2-5; D perhaps matches TRBD2 (5 bases). Germline V gene data show CDR1 as MGHRA and CDR2 as YSYEKL. V was pared by 1 base and J by 2 bases, with 14 bases between. The CDR3 has 16 residues. The CDR3 DNA sequence: TGCGCCAGCAGCCAAGCTTGGTCACCGGGGCAAGAGACCCAGTACTTC. It translates to CASSQAWSPGQETQYF.

V is TRBV5-4 and J is TRBJ2-3, with a tentative D call TRBD1 (6 bases). V gave up 1 base and J gave up 4 bases, with 10 bases separating them. The CDR3 is 14 amino acids. Germline CDR1 reads SGHNT; CDR2 reads YYREEE (reference sequence). CDR3 nucleotides: TGTGCCAGCAGCTTGACAGGGACCGCAGATACGCAGTATTTT. This sequence encodes CASSLTGTADTQYF.

The rearrangement links TRBV10-3 to TRBJ2-5; 8 bases are shared with TRBD1. Germline-derived CDR1 and CDR2 are ENHRY and SYGVKD. Losses at the gene ends were 8 bases for V and 1 base for J; bases not matched to a gene: 6. CDR3 length equals 14 residues. The CDR3 nucleotides read TGTGCCATCGGTGGGACAGGCCTCCAAGAGACCCAGTACTTC. Its translation: CAIGGTGLQETQYF.

The chain joins TRBV5-5 to TRBJ2-3; 15 positions agree with TRBD2. This CDR3 has 16 residues. Losses at the gene ends were 4 bases for V and 5 bases for J; bases not matched to a gene: 5. CDR1 is SGHKS, CDR2 YYEKEE, per germline (reference sequence). The CDR3 DNA is TGTGCCAGCAGCGCCGGGACTAGCGGGGGGAGAGATACGCAGTATTTT. Residues: CASSAGTSGGRDTQYF.

The rearrangement joins TRBV10-3 to TRBJ1-5; no firm D call. The V gene's germline CDR1 is ENHRY and CDR2 SYGVKD. V shed 2 bases and J shed 9 bases, with 11 bases lying between them. The CDR3 covers 13 residues. The CDR3 here is CAISEPLTAPQHF. CDR3 coding DNA: TGTGCCATCAGTGAGCCTTTAACAGCGCCCCAGCATTTT.

This chain joins TRBV18 and TRBJ2-2, with 9 bases aligning to TRBD2. CDR3 size: 15 residues. V shed 1 base, J shed 5 bases, and the junction held 2 bases outside the gene matches. CDR1 is KGHSH and CDR2 is LQKENI in the germline V gene. CDR3 region: CASSPLAGATGELFF. CDR3 nucleotide sequence: TGTGCCAGCTCACCACTAGCGGGAGCTACCGGGGAGCTGTTTTTT.

The V and J genes are TRBV29-1 and TRBJ2-1; 14 bases line up with TRBD2. CDR1 is SQVTM and CDR2 is ANQGSEA in the germline V gene. There are 17 residues in the CDR3. J gave up 0 bases and V 6 bases, and 7 bases lay outside the gene matches. DNA for the CDR3: TGCAGCGTCAGACTAGCGGGAGGGAGAAGCTCCTACAATGAGCAGTTCTTC. Residues: CSVRLAGGRSSYNEQFF.

This chain links TRBV2 with TRBJ2-7; D is possibly TRBD1 (5 bases). CDR3 length equals 15 residues. Trimming stripped 6 bases from V and 0 bases from J, with 15 bases between. Per the germline V gene, CDR1 is SNHLY and CDR2 is FYNNEI. The CDR3 sequence: CASSSILQGSYEQYF. CDR3 nucleotides: TGTGCCAGCAGCTCCATCTTGCAGGGCTCCTACGAGCAGTACTTC.

This clone has just a few counts. The V gene is TRBV4-3, the J gene TRBJ1-1; D unresolved. The germline V gene has CDR1 LGHNA and CDR2 YSLEER. The CDR3 consists of 15 residues. V gave up 2 bases and J gave up 0 bases, with 10 bases separating them. CDR3 nucleotide sequence: TGCGCCAGCAGCCAATCCACAGATATGAACACTGAAGCTTTCTTT. It yields the protein CASSQSTDMNTEAFF.

This chain uses TRBV11-2 with TRBJ2-3; 12 bases match TRBD2. Germline values: CDR1 SGHAT, CDR2 FQNNGV. J gave up 0 bases and V 0 bases, and 4 bases lay outside the gene matches. The CDR3 contains 18 residues. CDR3 region: CASSLELAGGWSTDTQYF. The CDR3 DNA sequence: TGTGCCAGCAGCTTAGAACTAGCGGGAGGCTGGAGCACAGATACGCAGTATTTT.

This clone came up a few times. V gene TRBV9 combines with J gene TRBJ2-7; tentative D call: TRBD1 (6 bases). Trimming took 0 bases from V and 4 from J, leaving 14 bases between them. The CDR3 is 15 amino acids. The germline V gene encodes CDR1 SGDLS and CDR2 YYNGEE. This CDR3 is CASSVVEGQTYEQYF. CDR3 nucleotides: TGTGCCAGCAGCGTAGTGGAAGGACAGACTTACGAGCAGTACTTC.